This TCR beta chain was identified in a study of cytomegalovirus exposure and HLA in healthy donors. Study information: Early on, a data release was issued that held 85 million to 95 million unique TCRs from HLA-typed donors.

The PCR contained 60 Vbeta and 13 Jbeta primers. TCRdb's copy holds only in-frame clones and misses some; the assay was immunoSEQ multiplex PCR. This sample contains 45,000 to 60,000 clones. Study-level findings and limits: Beyond CMV serostatus, there was no information to go on about immune exposure. CMV antigen specificity was confirmed in vitro for three CMV-associated chains.

Germline CDR1 MNHEY, CDR2 SMNVEV (reference sequence). The CDR3 sequence is 14 residues long. Sampled while nominally healthy, donors likely had unrecorded immune exposures. A word on this clone: The antigen remains undetermined. The junction and the germline gene differ at one end; a read error may be behind it.

Sequenced input: PBMCs. The clonotype was recovered from a woman aged 40 to 50 in good health and CMV-seronegative. The chain combines TRBV27 with TRBJ1-1; D is unresolved. The CDR3 loop reads CASSRDRENAEAFF. Here the CDR3 DNA reads TGTGCCAGCAGTCGAGACCGGGAGAACGCTGAAGCTTTCTTT.